The 16 T cell receptor beta chains below come from one sample, sequenced in a study of technical replicates of blood from several donors. Using immunoSEQ multiplex PCR, the repertoire was profiled, and TCRdb retains in-frame clones only, with some absent. Of 95,000 to 100,000 clones listed, about 94% are singletons. Sequencing input: T cells isolated from PBMCs. These receptors were collected from a human donor in good health.

The chain uses TRBV13 and TRBJ1-4; 7 nucleotides match TRBD1. With 5 bases clipped from V and 8 bases from J, the junction kept 8 bases outside the gene matches. CDR3 length equals 14 residues. CDR1 and CDR2 from the germline V gene are PRHDT and FYEKMQ (reference sequence). As DNA, the CDR3 is TGTGCCAGCAGCCACAAGTTCAGGGGGGAAAAACTGTTTTTT. This encodes CASSHKFRGEKLFF.

The V gene is TRBV7-8, the J gene TRBJ2-3; TRBD2 is a possible D gene (6 bases). Germline V gene sequence: CDR1 SGHVS, CDR2 FQNEAQ. V lost 2 bases to trimming and J lost 1 base, with 13 bases between them. The CDR3 runs 16 residues. The CDR3 protein is CASSLSQGGRTDTQYF. DNA of the CDR3: TGTGCCAGCAGCTTAAGCCAGGGAGGTCGCACAGATACGCAGTATTTT.

This clone has only one observation. The gene calls are TRBV5-4 and TRBJ2-2; no definite D call. Germline V gene data show CDR1 as SGHNT and CDR2 as YYREEE (reference sequence). V was cut by 1 base and J by 3 bases, with 10 bases left in between. CDR3 length: 15 residues. The DNA of the CDR3 is TGTGCCAGCAGCTTGCTTCCAGGCCACACCGGGGAGCTGTTTTTT. Its translation is CASSLLPGHTGELFF. The whole variable domain, remainder taken from reference TRBV5-4 and TRBJ2-2, is ETGVTQSPTHLIKTRGQQVTLRCSSQSGHNTVSWYQQALGQGPQFIFQYYREEENGRGNFPPRFSGLQFPNYSSELNVNALELDDSALYLCASSLLPGHTGELFFGEGSRLTVL.

The rearrangement uses TRBV14 and TRBJ1-2, with TRBD1 matching 9 bases. The CDR3 has 15 residues. After removal of 7 bases from V and 2 bases from J, the junction contained 8 bases not matched to a gene. In germline, CDR1 is SGHDN, CDR2 FVKESK. CDR3 amino acids: CASTNRDRANYGYTF. The CDR3 DNA sequence: TGTGCCAGCACCAACCGGGACAGGGCCAACTATGGCTACACCTTC.

A remark on this clone: At one boundary the junction diverges from the germline segment, which might be a read error. The chain links TRBV7-9 to TRBJ2-5, with 9 positions matching TRBD1. The CDR3 is 17 amino acids. CDR1 SEHNR and CDR2 FQNEAQ come from the germline V gene (reference sequence). Here the CDR3 reads CASSLRATGGNQETQYF. The CDR3 DNA reads as TGTGCCAGCAGCTTAAGGGCGACAGGGGGGAACCAGGAGACCCAGTACTTC.

The chain has TRBV5-6 and TRBJ1-1; D is uncertain. The CDR3 is 18 residues long. V lost 3 bases and J lost 1, with 22 bases in between. The germline V gene has CDR1 SGHDT and CDR2 YYEEEE. CDR3: CASSSNLLDATRNTEAFF. In DNA, the CDR3 is TGTGCCAGCAGCTCGAACCTTTTAGATGCAACTCGGAACACTGAAGCTTTCTTT.

J is TRBJ2-3 and V is TRBV7-6; D might be TRBD2 (6 bases). V gave up 5 bases and J gave up 9 bases, with 21 bases separating them. CDR1 is SGHVS, CDR2 FNYEAQ, per germline. The CDR3 covers 15 residues. The CDR3, as DNA: TGTGCCAGCAGCCCAGCGTCTGGAGGCGGAGGGACGCAGTATTTT. Encoded protein: CASSPASGGGGTQYF. The variable domain in full, completed from reference TRBV7-6 and TRBJ2-3, reads GAGVSQSPRYKVTKRGQDVALRCDPISGHVSLYWYRQALGQGPEFLTYFNYEAQQDKSGLPNDRFSAERPEGSISTLTIQRTEQRDSAMYRCASSPASGGGGTQYFGPGTRLTVL.

The chain uses TRBV28 and TRBJ2-2, with 10 bases fitting TRBD2. The junction had 18 bases not matched to a gene; V was cut back by 6 bases and J by 5 bases. From germline, CDR1 is MDHEN and CDR2 SYDVKM. The CDR3 runs 19 residues. The CDR3 here is CASRSNLLAGEGPTGELFF. The CDR3 DNA sequence: TGTGCCAGCAGGTCAAACCTCCTAGCGGGAGAGGGTCCTACCGGGGAGCTGTTTTTT.

The chain recombines TRBV6-1 with TRBJ2-6; a possible D gene is TRBD1 (5 bases). CDR3 length equals 14 residues. Germline V gives CDR1 MNHNS, CDR2 SASEGT. V was cut by 3 bases and J by 2 bases, with 5 bases left in between. CDR3 protein: CASSEGPGANVLTF. In DNA, the CDR3 is TGTGCCAGCAGTGAGGGGCCTGGGGCCAACGTCCTGACTTTC.

The V and J genes are TRBV27 and TRBJ2-5; 8 bases line up with TRBD1. This CDR3 comprises 14 residues. The germline CDR1 and CDR2 sequences are MNHEY and SMNVEV (reference sequence). The ends lost 5 bases at V and 5 bases at J; junction bases unmatched: 7. CDR3 loop: CASSPRTGYETQYF. The CDR3 DNA reads TGTGCCAGCAGTCCTCGGACAGGGTATGAGACCCAGTACTTC.

The chain employs TRBV5-1 and TRBJ2-3; 12 bases map to TRBD2. With V trimmed by 4 bases and J by 0 bases, 3 bases remained unmatched. Germline V CDR1 and CDR2: SGHRS, YFSETQ. CDR3 size: 16 residues. The CDR3 region has the DNA TGCGCCAGCAGCACCCTAGCGGGGGGGAGCACAGATACGCAGTATTTT. As protein: CASSTLAGGSTDTQYF.

The rearrangement joins TRBV10-2 to TRBJ1-1; maybe TRBD1 (6 bases). The germline V and J ends were trimmed by 5 bases and 1 base, with 8 bases remaining between them. This CDR3 is 13 amino acids long. The germline V gene has CDR1 WSHSY and CDR2 SAAADI. The CDR3 reads CASSPQGNTEAFF. DNA of the CDR3: TGCGCCAGCAGTCCACAGGGGAACACTGAAGCTTTCTTT.

The chain recombines TRBV14 with TRBJ1-4; no reliable D call. Trimming shortened V by 3 bases and J by 0 bases, and 8 bases separated the two germline ends. This CDR3 has 15 amino acids. Germline CDR1 and CDR2: SGHDN and FVKESK. CDR3 sequence reads: CASSHKIATNEKLFF. CDR3 DNA sequence: TGTGCCAGCAGCCATAAAATTGCAACTAATGAAAAACTGTTTTTT.

The rearrangement uses TRBV7-9 and TRBJ2-3, with 10 nucleotides matching TRBD2. Unmatched junction bases numbered 6, after V lost 1 base and J lost 5 bases. The CDR3 loop spans 16 amino acids. Germline V gives CDR1 SEHNR, CDR2 FQNEAQ (reference sequence). The CDR3 spells CASSLESGGAGDTQYF. CDR3 coding DNA: TGTGCCAGCAGCTTAGAAAGCGGGGGGGCTGGAGATACGCAGTATTTT.

The chain uses TRBV11-2 and TRBJ2-7; 8 bases fit TRBD2. V lost 5 bases, J lost 0 bases, and 6 bases stayed unmatched. CDR1 and CDR2 (germline): SGHAT, FQNNGV. The CDR3 covers 15 residues. This CDR3 reads CASSPLAGSSYEQYF. The CDR3 DNA is TGTGCCAGCAGCCCATTAGCGGGGAGCTCCTACGAGCAGTACTTC.

The genes are TRBV27 and TRBJ2-1; 7 bases map to TRBD2. Germline V gene lookup returns CDR1 MNHEY and CDR2 SMNVEV (reference sequence). J gave up 5 bases and V 2 bases, and 12 bases lay outside the gene matches. The CDR3 covers 17 residues. For the CDR3, the DNA is TGTGCCAGCAGTTTAATGGGAGCGGGACGGATAGACAATGAGCAGTTCTTC. Amino acid sequence: CASSLMGAGRIDNEQFF.